These T cell receptor beta chains were read from a single sample in a study of blood T cell repertoires in COVID-19. Assay: immunoSEQ multiplex PCR; the TCRdb copy retains only in-frame clones and omits some. The table includes 200,000 to 300,000 clones, about 91% detected once. The sequenced material came from peripheral blood. The receptor source for this set is a person under 35 with COVID-19, enrolled during active disease. CDR3s include the opening cysteine and the closing phenylalanine or tryptophan. A D gene is named only where the DNA matches it firmly. A row's size may be missing; if present it is once, few, many or a size class.

v_call	j_call	cdr3_length	clone_size	d_call	cdr3_nt	cdr3_aa
TRBV7-9	TRBJ1-5	14	once	NA	TGTGCCAGCAGCCTCGAGGGGGTGGAGCAGCCCCAGCATTTT	CASSLEGVEQPQHF
TRBV5-1	TRBJ1-4	15	NA	NA	TGCGCCAGCAGCTTGGGATCCCAAGCCAATGAAAAACTGTTTTTT	CASSLGSQANEKLFF
TRBV10-3	TRBJ1-3	12	NA	NA	TGTGCCACCCTAACTAGGGGAAACACCATATATTTT	CATLTRGNTIYF
TRBV3-1/TRBV3-2	TRBJ2-7	15	NA	NA	TGTGCCAGCAGCCAAGGAAGTAGCGTTTCCTACGAGCAGTACTTC	CASSQGSSVSYEQYF
TRBV7-2	TRBJ2-1	19	few	TRBD2	TGTGCCAGCAGCTTAGCACTAGCGGGAAGGCGCAGCTCCTACAATGAGCAGTTCTTC	CASSLALAGRRSSYNEQFF
TRBV7-2	TRBJ2-7	12	once	NA	TGTGCCAGCAGCCTTAGCCCCTACGAGCAGTACTTC	CASSLSPYEQYF
TRBV5-6	TRBJ2-4	19	NA	TRBD1	TGTGCCAGCAGCTTGGGCCCGGGACAGGGGGCTGAGGCCAAAAACATTCAGTACTTC	CASSLGPGQGAEAKNIQYF
TRBV14	TRBJ2-1	17	NA	TRBD2	TGTGCCAGCAGCCAGGGGATTGGACTAGCGGGAGTGGGGGAGCAGTTCTTC	CASSQGIGLAGVGEQFF
TRBV27	TRBJ2-2	15	NA	NA	TGTGCCAGCAGTTTCTTTGGGACAAACACCGGGGAGCTGTTTTTT	CASSFFGTNTGELFF
TRBV29-1	TRBJ1-2	12	once	TRBD1	TGCAGCGTTTCCAGGGGGGCGGATGGCTACACCTTC	CSVSRGADGYTF
TRBV28	TRBJ1-2	12	NA	NA	TGTGCCTTAGCGCACGCCAACTATGGCTACACCTTC	CALAHANYGYTF
TRBV27	TRBJ2-7	14	NA	NA	TGTGCCAGCAGTTTACTGGAGAGGTTGTACGAGCAGTACTTC	CASSLLERLYEQYF
TRBV10-2	TRBJ2-1	15	NA	NA	TGCGCCAGCAGTGATACGGTGAGCTCCTACAATGAGCAGTTCTTC	CASSDTVSSYNEQFF
TRBV6-2/TRBV6-3	TRBJ1-1	17	NA	TRBD1	TGTGCCAGCAGCCGCGGGACAGGGGGGGTTAGGGACACTGAAGCTTTCTTT	CASSRGTGGVRDTEAFF
TRBV5-4	TRBJ2-2	17	NA	TRBD2	TGTGCCAGCAGCTTCCCATCCGAGCGGGGGGCCACCGGGGAGCTGTTTTTT	CASSFPSERGATGELFF
TRBV27	TRBJ2-1	16	NA	NA	TGTGCCAGCAGTTCTAATCCACGGGTGTCAGACAATGAGCAGTTCTTC	CASSSNPRVSDNEQFF
TRBV5-1	TRBJ2-1	22	NA	NA	TGCGCCAGCAGCTTGGACCGGGAATGGGGTCAAAGAAAAGGACTAATCTACAATGAGCAGTTCTTC	CASSLDREWGQRKGLIYNEQFF
TRBV5-4	TRBJ1-2	11	NA	NA	TGTGCCAGCAGCTTGGCCGATGGCTACACCTTC	CASSLADGYTF
TRBV28	TRBJ2-2	17	NA	NA	TGTGCCAGCAGTTTCAGGGGCGGGCTTGGGGGCACCGGGGAGCTGTTTTTT	CASSFRGGLGGTGELFF
TRBV6-7	TRBJ1-3	16	NA	NA	TGTGCCAGCAGTTACCCAGCCCGGACACCTGGAAACACCATATATTTT	CASSYPARTPGNTIYF